Listed below are T cell receptor beta chains from one sample, sequenced in a study of OX40 agonist ivuxolimab in advanced cancers. Libraries were prepared by immunoSEQ multiplex PCR; TCRdb keeps only in-frame clonotypes and omits some of them. The table records tens of thousands of clones, nearly 90% of them present only once. The specimen was CD4+ or CD8+ T cells sorted from blood, collected in a trial of the OX40 agonist ivuxolimab. These receptors all stem from an adult with an advanced solid tumor such as melanoma, head and neck, liver or kidney cancer. CDR3s include the opening cysteine and the closing phenylalanine or tryptophan. Fields, in order: clone size, J gene, V gene, D gene, CDR3 protein, CDR3 DNA. The D gene is left open where the match is weak. Rows may omit the clone size; those that give it use once, few, many or a size class.

-,TRBJ2-1,TRBV10-1,TRBD2,CASSGGLEDEQFF,TGCGCCAGCAGTGGGGGACTAGAAGACGAGCAGTTCTTC
few,TRBJ2-5,TRBV2,TRBD2,CASSIAGGSETQYF,TGTGCCAGCAGTATAGCGGGAGGGTCGGAGACCCAGTACTTC
-,TRBJ2-5,TRBV27,-,CASSPAGETQYF,TGTGCCAGCAGTCCCGCGGGAGAGACCCAGTACTTC
-,TRBJ2-1,TRBV19,TRBD2,CASSVGLAGADEQFF,TGTGCCAGTAGTGTGGGACTAGCGGGAGCCGATGAGCAGTTCTTC
-,TRBJ2-7,TRBV9,-,CASSVDDSPYEQYF,TGTGCCAGCAGCGTAGACGACAGTCCTTACGAGCAGTACTTC
-,TRBJ2-7,TRBV19,-,CASSIDLGSSYEQYF,TGTGCCAGTAGTATAGACCTGGGCAGCTCCTACGAGCAGTACTTC
-,TRBJ2-1,TRBV29-1,-,CSVRLYNEQFF,TGCAGCGTTCGACTATACAATGAGCAGTTCTTC
-,TRBJ1-2,TRBV4-2,TRBD1,CASSQVDPGQGTPGYTF,TGTGCCAGCAGCCAAGTCGATCCGGGACAGGGTACACCTGGCTACACCTTC
-,TRBJ2-7,TRBV4-1,-,CASSQDITYEQYF,TGCGCCAGCAGCCAAGATATTACCTACGAGCAGTACTTC
-,TRBJ1-2,TRBV19,-,CASSLTRDRYTF,TGTGCCAGTAGTCTAACCAGGGATCGCTACACCTTC
-,TRBJ1-4,TRBV2,TRBD1,CASTLMTGINERLFF,TGTGCCAGCACCCTCATGACAGGGATTAATGAAAGACTGTTTTTT
-,TRBJ2-4,TRBV5-1,TRBD2,CASSPGLAGGPQNIQYF,TGCGCCAGCAGCCCCGGACTAGCGGGAGGCCCCCAAAACATTCAGTACTTC
once,TRBJ2-1,TRBV4-3,TRBD2,CASSQDRSGSFSYNEQFF,TGCGCCAGCAGCCAAGATCGGAGCGGGAGTTTCTCCTACAATGAGCAGTTCTTC
-,TRBJ1-2,TRBV7-9,-,CASSKSMGHLYTF,TGTGCCAGCAGTAAATCGATGGGACACCTCTACACCTTC
-,TRBJ2-3,TRBV27,TRBD1,CASCINRGSLPTDTQYF,TGTGCCAGCTGCATAAACAGGGGTTCCCTACCCACAGATACGCAGTATTTT
-,TRBJ2-7,TRBV4-1,TRBD2,CASSQHTLAGPYEQYF,TGCGCCAGCAGCCAACATACACTAGCGGGACCCTACGAGCAGTACTTC
-,TRBJ1-1,TRBV14,TRBD1,CASSHGTANTEAFF,TGTGCCAGCAGCCATGGGACAGCGAACACTGAAGCTTTCTTT
-,TRBJ2-5,TRBV7-9,-,CASSPRQKEETQYF,TGTGCCAGCAGCCCTCGACAGAAAGAAGAGACCCAGTACTTC
-,TRBJ1-3,TRBV4-3,-,CASSQERLSSGNTIYF,TGCGCCAGCAGCCAAGAAAGACTTAGCTCTGGAAACACCATATATTTT
-,TRBJ1-2,TRBV7-2,-,CASSPLGLSNYGYTF,TGTGCCAGCAGCCCCCTGGGACTCAGTAACTATGGCTACACCTTC
-,TRBJ1-1,TRBV19,-,CASSIWTLYEGTEAFF,TGTGCCAGTAGTATTTGGACTCTCTATGAGGGGACTGAAGCTTTCTTT
-,TRBJ2-3,TRBV25-1,TRBD2,CASSEYVPGGPTDTQYF,TGTGCCAGCAGTGAATACGTTCCGGGAGGGCCGACAGATACGCAGTATTTT
-,TRBJ2-7,TRBV30,TRBD1,CAWSVYQGARGEQYF,TGTGCCTGGAGTGTATATCAGGGGGCGCGTGGCGAGCAGTACTTC
-,TRBJ2-7,TRBV7-2,-,CASSLLIHPGEGNEQYF,TGTGCCAGCAGCTTATTGATCCATCCGGGAGAGGGGAACGAGCAGTACTTC
-,TRBJ1-5,TRBV15,-,CATSTSGESITPVNQPQHF,TGTGCCACCAGCACCAGCGGGGAGTCGATTACCCCCGTCAATCAGCCCCAGCATTTT
-,TRBJ2-7,TRBV5-6,TRBD2,CASSFRTSGSSYEQYF,TGTGCCAGCAGCTTCCGGACTAGCGGGAGTTCCTACGAGCAGTACTTC
-,TRBJ2-4,TRBV6-6,-,CASSAPGLAKNIQYF,TGTGCCAGCAGTGCCCCAGGACTAGCCAAAAACATTCAGTACTTC
-,TRBJ2-3,TRBV11-3,TRBD1,CASSPGQGADTQYF,TGTGCCAGCAGCCCCGGACAGGGGGCAGATACGCAGTATTTT
few,TRBJ2-1,TRBV5-5,-,CASSQGDYYNEQFF,TGTGCCAGCAGCCAGGGGGACTACTACAATGAGCAGTTCTTC
-,TRBJ2-5,TRBV7-9,-,CASSPQVPDKTQYF,TGTGCCAGCAGCCCCCAAGTCCCCGATAAGACCCAGTACTTC
-,TRBJ2-2,TRBV6-5,TRBD2,CASNRLAGNTGELFF,TGTGCCAGCAATAGACTAGCGGGGAACACCGGGGAGCTGTTTTTT
once,TRBJ2-2,TRBV7-9,TRBD2,CASSSRESGKLGELFF,TGTGCCAGCAGCTCCCGGGAAAGCGGGAAGTTGGGGGAGCTGTTTTTT
-,TRBJ2-3,TRBV13,TRBD1,CASSGRDRSTIGDTQYF,TGTGCCAGCAGCGGACGGGACAGGTCGACGATAGGAGATACGCAGTATTTT
-,TRBJ2-2,TRBV5-4,-,CASSLDGLSAGELFF,TGTGCCAGCAGCTTGGATGGGTTGTCTGCCGGGGAGCTGTTTTTT
-,TRBJ2-1,TRBV5-1,TRBD2,CASSLGLAGLYNEQFF,TGCGCCAGCAGCTTGGGCCTAGCGGGACTCTACAATGAGCAGTTCTTC
-,TRBJ2-7,TRBV7-8,-,CASSLGRSSYEQYF,TGTGCCAGCAGCTTAGGGAGGAGCTCCTACGAGCAGTACTTC